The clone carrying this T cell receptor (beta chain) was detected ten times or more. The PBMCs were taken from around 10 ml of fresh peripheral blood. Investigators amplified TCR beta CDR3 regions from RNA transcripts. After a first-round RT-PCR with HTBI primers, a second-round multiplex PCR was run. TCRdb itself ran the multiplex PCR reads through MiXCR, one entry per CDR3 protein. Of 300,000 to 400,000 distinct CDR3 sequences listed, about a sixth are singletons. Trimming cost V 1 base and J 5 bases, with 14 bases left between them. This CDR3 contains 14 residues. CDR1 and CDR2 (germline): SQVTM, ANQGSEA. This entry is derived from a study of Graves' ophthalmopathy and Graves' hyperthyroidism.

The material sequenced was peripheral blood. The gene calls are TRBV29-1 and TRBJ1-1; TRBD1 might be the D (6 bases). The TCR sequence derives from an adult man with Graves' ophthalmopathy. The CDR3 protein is CSVEANREATEAFF. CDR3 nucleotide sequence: TGCAGCGTTGAAGCTAACAGGGAGGCGACTGAAGCTTTCTTT.